The rows below give T cell receptor beta chains drawn from one sample of a study of vaccination and CD4 T cells after COVID-19. TCRdb processed the PCR reads anew with MiXCR; each CDR3 protein has one entry. Among 4,500 or so distinct CDR3 sequences listed, around 45% were seen once. No cognate antigen is known for these TCRs. The material sequenced was CD4+ T cells from blood, cultured in vitro. Every receptor here comes from a human donor who had recovered from COVID-19. Both conserved end residues are part of each CDR3. The D gene is left open where the match is weak. Clone size is not always given. Where it is, it says once, few, many or a class for expanded clones.

D gene: NA
clone size: NA
J gene: TRBJ2-7
V gene: TRBV7-2
CDR3 DNA: TGTGCCAGCAGCTGGCAGGGAGGAGACTACGAGCAGTACTTC
CDR3 protein: CASSWQGGDYEQYF

D gene: NA
clone size: medium-sized
J gene: TRBJ2-5
V gene: TRBV19
CDR3 DNA: TGTGCCAGTAGTCCGCCGGGCTTGAGGGGCGAGACCCAGTACTTC
CDR3 protein: CASSPPGLRGETQYF

D gene: NA
clone size: NA
J gene: TRBJ2-5
V gene: TRBV6-5
CDR3 DNA: TGTGCCAGCAGTTACTACGGGGGCTACCAAGAGACCCAGTACTTC
CDR3 protein: CASSYYGGYQETQYF

D gene: NA
clone size: few
J gene: TRBJ1-6
V gene: TRBV27
CDR3 DNA: TGTGCCAGCAGTTCACGATCCTATAATTCACCCCTCCACTTT
CDR3 protein: CASSSRSYNSPLHF

D gene: NA
clone size: NA
J gene: TRBJ2-7
V gene: TRBV5-1
CDR3 DNA: TGCGCCAGCAGCTTACGAGGGACAAGAAGCTCCTACGAGCAGTACTTC
CDR3 protein: CASSLRGTRSSYEQYF

D gene: NA
clone size: NA
J gene: TRBJ1-1
V gene: TRBV4-2
CDR3 DNA: TGTGCCAGCAGCCAAGATGCGTCAGGGAGAACTGAAGCTTTCTTT
CDR3 protein: CASSQDASGRTEAFF

D gene: NA
clone size: few
J gene: TRBJ1-5
V gene: TRBV24-1
CDR3 DNA: TGTGCCACCCAGGCGCCGGGGCAGCCCCAGCATTTT
CDR3 protein: CATQAPGQPQHF

D gene: TRBD2
clone size: NA
J gene: TRBJ2-5
V gene: TRBV5-4
CDR3 DNA: TGTGCCAGCAGCTTAGCAGCGGGAGGCGGGGAGACCCAGTACTTC
CDR3 protein: CASSLAAGGGETQYF

D gene: NA
clone size: NA
J gene: TRBJ1-6
V gene: TRBV27
CDR3 DNA: TGTGCCAGCAGTTTAGGTTTTTCACCCCTCCACTTT
CDR3 protein: CASSLGFSPLHF

D gene: NA
clone size: few
J gene: TRBJ2-2
V gene: TRBV6-5
CDR3 DNA: TGTGCCAGCAGTTACAGTTCGGGGCGGGTGAACACCGGGGAGCTGTTTTTT
CDR3 protein: CASSYSSGRVNTGELFF

D gene: NA
clone size: NA
J gene: TRBJ1-2
V gene: TRBV2
CDR3 DNA: TGTGCCAGCAGTACGGGGGACATCTACGGCTACACCTTC
CDR3 protein: CASSTGDIYGYTF

D gene: TRBD2
clone size: few
J gene: TRBJ2-5
V gene: TRBV6-2/TRBV6-3
CDR3 DNA: TGTGCCAGCAGTTACCCGATACCTCTACTAGCGCCGGGACAAGAGACCCAGTACTTC
CDR3 protein: CASSYPIPLLAPGQETQYF

D gene: NA
clone size: few
J gene: TRBJ1-2
V gene: TRBV19
CDR3 DNA: TGTGCCAGTCAGAGCGGAAGGGCTAACTATGGCTACACCTTC
CDR3 protein: CASQSGRANYGYTF

D gene: NA
clone size: NA
J gene: TRBJ1-1
V gene: TRBV10-3
CDR3 DNA: TGTGCCATCAGTACCTCCGGGACGCCTGGATATGAAGCTTTCTTT
CDR3 protein: CAISTSGTPGYEAFF

D gene: TRBD1
clone size: NA
J gene: TRBJ2-1
V gene: TRBV11-2
CDR3 DNA: TGTGCCAGCAGCTTAGGCGGGACAGGAGGCTACAATGAGCAGTTCTTC
CDR3 protein: CASSLGGTGGYNEQFF

D gene: NA
clone size: NA
J gene: TRBJ2-2
V gene: TRBV11-3
CDR3 DNA: TGTGCCAGCAGCCACTGGGAGCAATACACCGGGGAGCTGTTTTTT
CDR3 protein: CASSHWEQYTGELFF

D gene: NA
clone size: NA
J gene: TRBJ2-5
V gene: TRBV5-1
CDR3 DNA: TGCGCCAGCAGCTTGGATCATATGATCCAAGAGACCCAGTACTTC
CDR3 protein: CASSLDHMIQETQYF

D gene: NA
clone size: NA
J gene: TRBJ1-2
V gene: TRBV7-2
CDR3 DNA: TGTGCCAGCAGCCCAAGGAGGGACGGAGCGGATGGCTACACCTTC
CDR3 protein: CASSPRRDGADGYTF

D gene: NA
clone size: few
J gene: TRBJ1-1
V gene: TRBV27
CDR3 DNA: TGTGCCAGCAGTTTATCCCCCGGGACAACAATGAACACTGAAGCTTTCTTT
CDR3 protein: CASSLSPGTTMNTEAFF

D gene: TRBD1
clone size: NA
J gene: TRBJ1-2
V gene: TRBV7-9
CDR3 DNA: TGTGCCAGCAGCTCTCTACAGGGGCGGATAGGAGGCTACACCTTC
CDR3 protein: CASSSLQGRIGGYTF

D gene: NA
clone size: NA
J gene: TRBJ1-5
V gene: TRBV11-2
CDR3 DNA: TGTGCCAGCAGCTTAGATGGACGCCTTAGCAATCAGCCCCAGCATTTT
CDR3 protein: CASSLDGRLSNQPQHF

D gene: NA
clone size: NA
J gene: TRBJ1-6
V gene: TRBV18
CDR3 DNA: TGTGCCAGCTCACCAGTTGACAGGAATAATTCACCCCTCCACTTT
CDR3 protein: CASSPVDRNNSPLHF

D gene: TRBD1
clone size: NA
J gene: TRBJ1-2
V gene: TRBV12-3/TRBV12-4
CDR3 DNA: TGTGCCAGCAGTTTAGCGGGACAGGGGGCTGGCGGCTACACCTTC
CDR3 protein: CASSLAGQGAGGYTF

D gene: TRBD2
clone size: NA
J gene: TRBJ2-3
V gene: TRBV2
CDR3 DNA: TGTGCCAGCATCCGAACACTAGCGGGAGCCCAAGATACGCAGTATTTT
CDR3 protein: CASIRTLAGAQDTQYF

D gene: NA
clone size: NA
J gene: TRBJ2-5
V gene: TRBV2
CDR3 DNA: TGTGCCAGCAGTGATGTCGCGGGAGAGACCCAGTACTTC
CDR3 protein: CASSDVAGETQYF

D gene: TRBD2
clone size: few
J gene: TRBJ2-7
V gene: TRBV6-1
CDR3 DNA: TGTGCCAGCAGCAACGGACTAGGAAGCTCCTACGAGCAGTACTTC
CDR3 protein: CASSNGLGSSYEQYF

D gene: NA
clone size: few
J gene: TRBJ1-1
V gene: TRBV2
CDR3 DNA: TGTGCCAGCAGTGCAGAGCAGGGGTTCCTAGGGACTGAAGCTTTCTTT
CDR3 protein: CASSAEQGFLGTEAFF

D gene: NA
clone size: NA
J gene: TRBJ1-2
V gene: TRBV20-1
CDR3 DNA: TGCAGTGCTAGTAGCCCGACAGACAACTATGGCTACACCTTC
CDR3 protein: CSASSPTDNYGYTF

D gene: NA
clone size: NA
J gene: TRBJ1-2
V gene: TRBV10-3
CDR3 DNA: TGTGCCATCAGTGAGTCGGGCGACCATGGAGATGGCTACACCTTC
CDR3 protein: CAISESGDHGDGYTF

D gene: NA
clone size: NA
J gene: TRBJ2-3
V gene: TRBV11-3
CDR3 DNA: TGTGCCAGCAGCTTAATAGGGCGGGCCCGTGATACGCAGTATTTT
CDR3 protein: CASSLIGRARDTQYF

D gene: TRBD2
clone size: few
J gene: TRBJ2-7
V gene: TRBV20-1
CDR3 DNA: TGCAGCGTGGGCCCTCCTAGCGGGAGGTTCTACGAGCAGTACTTC
CDR3 protein: CSVGPPSGRFYEQYF

D gene: NA
clone size: few
J gene: TRBJ2-3
V gene: TRBV20-1
CDR3 DNA: TGCAGTGCTAGTGGGTGGGTTCTCACAGATACGCAGTATTTT
CDR3 protein: CSASGWVLTDTQYF

D gene: TRBD1
clone size: NA
J gene: TRBJ2-6
V gene: TRBV5-1
CDR3 DNA: TGCGCCAGCAGCTTGGCCGGACAGGTAGCTGGGGCCAACGTCCTGACTTTC
CDR3 protein: CASSLAGQVAGANVLTF

D gene: TRBD1
clone size: NA
J gene: TRBJ2-7
V gene: TRBV5-1
CDR3 DNA: TGCGCCAGCAGCTTGACAGGGGGCTCCGATGAGCAGTACTTC
CDR3 protein: CASSLTGGSDEQYF

D gene: TRBD1
clone size: NA
J gene: TRBJ1-5
V gene: TRBV6-1
CDR3 DNA: TGTGCCAGCAGTGGGGGACAGTATAGCAATCAGCCCCAGCATTTT
CDR3 protein: CASSGGQYSNQPQHF

D gene: NA
clone size: medium-sized
J gene: TRBJ1-1
V gene: TRBV7-9
CDR3 DNA: TGTGCCAGCAGCTTAGCGGTAGTGGAGACTGAAGCTTTCTTT
CDR3 protein: CASSLAVVETEAFF

D gene: NA
clone size: few
J gene: TRBJ1-5
V gene: TRBV20-1
CDR3 DNA: TGCAGTGCTACACGACAGATTAGCAATCAGCCCCAGCATTTT
CDR3 protein: CSATRQISNQPQHF

D gene: NA
clone size: NA
J gene: TRBJ2-3
V gene: TRBV20-1
CDR3 DNA: TGCAGTGTCGTGGCCTCCACAGATACGCAGTATTTT
CDR3 protein: CSVVASTDTQYF

D gene: NA
clone size: NA
J gene: TRBJ2-2
V gene: TRBV6-4
CDR3 DNA: TGTGCCAGCAGCGAACAGGGAATCGCGAACACCGGGGAGCTGTTTTTT
CDR3 protein: CASSEQGIANTGELFF

D gene: NA
clone size: NA
J gene: TRBJ1-2
V gene: TRBV6-1
CDR3 DNA: TGTGCCAGCAGGACAGTTAACTATGGCTACACCTTC
CDR3 protein: CASRTVNYGYTF

D gene: TRBD2
clone size: NA
J gene: TRBJ2-3
V gene: TRBV6-1
CDR3 DNA: TGTGCCAGCAGTGGACTTGGCGGGGGGGCAGATACGCAGTATTTT
CDR3 protein: CASSGLGGGADTQYF

D gene: NA
clone size: few
J gene: TRBJ1-2
V gene: TRBV20-1
CDR3 DNA: TGCAGTGCTAGTGCAGGGGCTGACTATGGCTACACCTTC
CDR3 protein: CSASAGADYGYTF

D gene: TRBD1
clone size: medium-sized
J gene: TRBJ2-3
V gene: TRBV3-1
CDR3 DNA: TGTGCCAGCAGCCGTACCGGGACAGGCACAGATACGCAGTATTTT
CDR3 protein: CASSRTGTGTDTQYF

D gene: NA
clone size: NA
J gene: TRBJ2-2
V gene: TRBV6-5
CDR3 DNA: TGTGCCAGCAGTTCCCCCCGGGGGCAGGGGAACACCGGGGAGCTGTTTTTT
CDR3 protein: CASSSPRGQGNTGELFF

D gene: TRBD1
clone size: NA
J gene: TRBJ2-5
V gene: TRBV4-1
CDR3 DNA: TGCGCCAGCACCAAACATCCGGGACAGCAAGAGACCCAGTACTTC
CDR3 protein: CASTKHPGQQETQYF

D gene: NA
clone size: NA
J gene: TRBJ1-6
V gene: TRBV12-3/TRBV12-4
CDR3 DNA: TGTGCCACCCTAAGCTCCTATAATTCACCCCTCCACTTT
CDR3 protein: CATLSSYNSPLHF

D gene: NA
clone size: few
J gene: TRBJ2-1
V gene: TRBV15
CDR3 DNA: TGTGCCACCAGCAGGGATCTTTGGGGGGAGCAGTTCTTC
CDR3 protein: CATSRDLWGEQFF

D gene: NA
clone size: NA
J gene: TRBJ2-5
V gene: TRBV20-1
CDR3 DNA: TGCAGTGCTAGGAACCAAGAGACCCAGTACTTC
CDR3 protein: CSARNQETQYF

D gene: TRBD1
clone size: NA
J gene: TRBJ2-5
V gene: TRBV20-1
CDR3 DNA: TGCAGTGCTAGAAGAGACAGGGCCGCTGAGACCCAGTACTTC
CDR3 protein: CSARRDRAAETQYF

D gene: NA
clone size: NA
J gene: TRBJ2-5
V gene: TRBV20-1
CDR3 DNA: TGCAGTGCTACTGACGGACCGCAAGAGACCCAGTACTTC
CDR3 protein: CSATDGPQETQYF

D gene: TRBD2
clone size: NA
J gene: TRBJ2-6
V gene: TRBV7-2
CDR3 DNA: TGTGCCAGCAGTCCCAGCGGCGCGGGGGGGGCCTCCCTGACTTTC
CDR3 protein: CASSPSGAGGASLTF

D gene: NA
clone size: NA
J gene: TRBJ1-2
V gene: TRBV6-1
CDR3 DNA: TGTGCCAGCAGGCCGGGCCTCCTCTATGGCTACACCTTC
CDR3 protein: CASRPGLLYGYTF

D gene: NA
clone size: NA
J gene: TRBJ1-2
V gene: TRBV6-5
CDR3 DNA: TGTGCCAGCAGTTCCCCGGGGTCTCGGTCCTATGGCTACACCTTC
CDR3 protein: CASSSPGSRSYGYTF

D gene: NA
clone size: NA
J gene: TRBJ2-3
V gene: TRBV7-2
CDR3 DNA: TGTGCCAGCAGCCTCGATTTAGATACGCAGTATTTT
CDR3 protein: CASSLDLDTQYF